This entry features one T cell receptor (beta chain) sequence. Its antigen remains unknown. The treatment was: roughly 11-day PBMC culture with coronavirus spike peptide pools or control peptides (ViraFEST assay). Collection of the unexposed donor's CD4+ T cells took place before the COVID-19 pandemic (2011-2018). Scientists ran DNA taken from cultured CD4+ T cells through the Oncomine TCR Beta short-read assay for sequencing. TCRdb reprocessed the PCR reads via MiXCR and lists one record per CDR3 protein. The table lists 6,500 to 7,500 distinct CDR3 sequences, about 33% of them singletons. This sample is drawn from a study of vaccination and CD4 T cells after COVID-19. This CDR3 is 16 amino acids long. Trimming removed 7 bases at V and 0 bases at J, with 16 bases between. CDR1 MNHNS and CDR2 SASEGT come from the germline V gene.

Sequencing used CD4+ T cells from blood, cultured in vitro. The chain is built from TRBV6-1 and TRBJ1-5, with D unresolved. The origin of this receptor is a human donor in good health. The CDR3 protein is CASTPGKLYSNQPQHF. CDR3 nucleotide sequence: TGTGCCAGCACCCCGGGGAAACTTTATAGCAATCAGCCCCAGCATTTT.